These T cell receptor beta chains were read from a single sample in a study of CD8+ T cells in alopecia areata. Data came from immunoSEQ multiplex PCR; TCRdb stores just in-frame clones and leaves some out. The sample holds 180,000 or so clones, approximately 62% seen once. The sample was CD4+ T cells sorted from blood, taken at week 0. These receptors were collected from a human donor with alopecia areata. Both conserved end residues are part of each CDR3. D genes are given only for firm matches. Size values are once, few and many counts, or a class for expanded clones, and some rows have none.

- | - | TRBJ1-5 | TRBV7-2 | TGTGCCAGCAGCTTAGGACGTCCGGGGAATCAGCCCCAGCATTTT | CASSLGRPGNQPQHF
few | - | TRBJ2-2 | TRBV7-2 | TGTGCCAGCAGCCGAAGATCGGCCGGGGAGCTGTTTTTT | CASSRRSAGELFF
- | - | TRBJ2-2 | TRBV29-1 | TGCAGCGTTGTTAGAGCCGGGGAGCTGTTTTTT | CSVVRAGELFF
- | - | TRBJ1-6 | TRBV9 | TGTGCCAGCAGCGTAGCCACGGGACTAGGAGGTTCACCCCTCCACTTT | CASSVATGLGGSPLHF
few | - | TRBJ2-6 | TRBV19 | TGTGCCAGTAGTATAGGACAGCGGCCCAGCTCTGGGGCCAACGTCCTGACTTTC | CASSIGQRPSSGANVLTF
- | TRBD2 | TRBJ2-2 | TRBV29-1 | TGCAGCGTTGCTCGAACTAGCGGGGAAACGAACACCGGGGAGCTGTTTTTT | CSVARTSGETNTGELFF
- | - | TRBJ1-2 | TRBV7-9 | TGTGCCAGCACCATGAGTACGGGGGTCGGCTACACCTTC | CASTMSTGVGYTF
few | - | TRBJ1-2 | TRBV29-1 | TGCAGCGTTGAGAGGGGGAGAGGCTACACCTTC | CSVERGRGYTF
- | TRBD1 | TRBJ2-6 | TRBV25-1 | TGTGCCAGCAGTGGCAGAGCGACAGGGACTGGGGCCAACGTCCTGACTTTC | CASSGRATGTGANVLTF
- | - | TRBJ2-1 | TRBV20-1 | TGCAGTGCTAGGGGTGACAATGAGCAGTTCTTC | CSARGDNEQFF
- | - | TRBJ1-2 | TRBV29-1 | TGCAGCGTTTTATCAGGATATGGCTACACCTTC | CSVLSGYGYTF
- | TRBD1 | TRBJ2-7 | TRBV15 | TGTGCCACCAGCAGAGATCCGCAGGGGGCAGGCGAGCAGTACTTC | CATSRDPQGAGEQYF
- | - | TRBJ1-1 | TRBV29-1 | TGCAGCGTTCTCTCCCATGAAGCTTTCTTT | CSVLSHEAFF